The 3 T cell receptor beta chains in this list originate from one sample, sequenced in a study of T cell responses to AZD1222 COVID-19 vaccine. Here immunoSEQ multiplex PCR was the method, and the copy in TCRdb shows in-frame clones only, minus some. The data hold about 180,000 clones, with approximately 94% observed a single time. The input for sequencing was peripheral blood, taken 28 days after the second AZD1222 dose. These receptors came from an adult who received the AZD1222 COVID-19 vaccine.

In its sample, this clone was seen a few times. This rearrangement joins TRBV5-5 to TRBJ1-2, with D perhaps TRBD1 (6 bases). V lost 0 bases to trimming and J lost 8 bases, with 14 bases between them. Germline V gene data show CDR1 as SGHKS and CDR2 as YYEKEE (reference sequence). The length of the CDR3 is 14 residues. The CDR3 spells CASSLDRALVGYTF. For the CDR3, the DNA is TGTGCCAGCAGCTTGGACAGGGCGTTGGTCGGCTACACCTTC.

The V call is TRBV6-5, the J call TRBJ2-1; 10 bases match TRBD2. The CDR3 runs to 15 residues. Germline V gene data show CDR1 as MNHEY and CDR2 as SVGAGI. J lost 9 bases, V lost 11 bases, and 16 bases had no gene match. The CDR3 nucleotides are TGTGCCGCACGCTTTCTCAGCGGGAGGGCTGGTGAGCAGTTCTTC. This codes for CAARFLSGRAGEQFF.

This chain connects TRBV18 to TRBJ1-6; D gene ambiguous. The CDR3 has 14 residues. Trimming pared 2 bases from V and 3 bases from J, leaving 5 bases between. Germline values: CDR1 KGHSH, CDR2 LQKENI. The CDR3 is CASSPDGYNSPLHF. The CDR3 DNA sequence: TGTGCCAGCTCACCAGACGGCTATAATTCACCCCTCCACTTT.